One and the same sample provided the 16 T cell receptor beta chains below, sequenced in a study of response to subunit inactivated influenza vaccine. Using its own MiXCR run on the RT-PCR reads, TCRdb lists one record per CDR3 protein. The repertoire includes hundreds of thousands of distinct CDR3 sequences, over 9% of them detected once, and 11% sits in the top ten. These data also formed part of another study, on T cells expressing NK-cell markers. This second study says: Production of TCR beta cDNA relied on 5'RACE template switching with UMIs.

Source: PBMCs from blood, taken on the day of vaccination. The receptors derive from a middle-aged man who received an inactivated influenza vaccine.

This clonotype occurred a few times. V is TRBV29-1 and J is TRBJ2-1; D remains ambiguous. The germline gives CDR1 SQVTM, CDR2 ANQGSEA. This CDR3 comprises 16 residues. V gave up 6 bases and J gave up 7 bases, with 25 bases separating them. DNA of the CDR3: TGCAGCGTCACAATCCCACCCGGCATCAAAACTAATGAGCAGTTCTTC. Translation: CSVTIPPGIKTNEQFF.

This clonotype was seen more than once but under ten times. The chain couples TRBV20-1 to TRBJ2-7, with 8 bases that match TRBD2. V was pared by 1 base and J by 4 bases, with 6 bases of the junction left unmatched. The germline V gene has CDR1 DFQATT and CDR2 SNEGSKA (reference sequence). The CDR3 runs to 14 residues. The DNA for the CDR3 is TGCAGTGCTAGAGGACTAGCGATTTCTTACGAGCAGTACTTC. Its protein is CSARGLAISYEQYF.

The sample holds a few counts of this clonotype. This chain connects TRBV6-5 to TRBJ2-1; no clear D. V was pared by 6 bases and J by 0 bases, with 21 bases between. CDR3 size: 18 residues. Germline V gene data show CDR1 as MNHEY and CDR2 as SVGAGI. DNA of the CDR3: TGTGCCAGCAGCTATGTCCCCCCCATTATGCTCTCCTACAATGAGCAGTTCTTC. It yields the protein CASSYVPPIMLSYNEQFF.

This sequence joins TRBV24-1 and TRBJ2-1, with 13 bases lining up with TRBD2. After removal of 4 bases from V and 8 bases from J, the junction contained 7 bases not matched to a gene. CDR3 length: 16 amino acids. The germline CDR1 and CDR2 sequences are KGHDR and SFDVKD. For the CDR3, the DNA is TGTGCCACCAGTGAATATCGACTAGCGGGAGGCGATGAGCAGTTCTTC. This codes for CATSEYRLAGGDEQFF.

The chain recombines TRBV6-5 with TRBJ1-2; D uncertain. V gave up 0 bases and J gave up 3 bases, with 8 bases separating them. Germline assignment: CDR1 MNHEY and CDR2 SVGAGI. The CDR3 contains 14 residues. The CDR3 loop is CASSYSKQYYGYTF. The DNA of the CDR3 is TGTGCCAGCAGTTACTCGAAGCAATACTATGGCTACACCTTC.

In its sample, this clonotype was seen a few times. The chain combines TRBV12-3 or TRBV12-4 with TRBJ2-4; 8 positions match TRBD1. Trimming cost V 5 bases and J 5 bases; bases outside gene matches: 8. This CDR3 is built from 15 residues. The CDR3 DNA sequence: TGTGCCAGCAGTCCGAGGCAGGACAGGGAAAACATTCAGTACTTC. Its protein is CASSPRQDRENIQYF.

The CDR3 DNA reads as TGTGCCAGCAGCTTAGCGGGGGCCTTGGGTGAGCAGTTCTTC. It encodes CASSLAGALGEQFF. V and J are TRBV7-9 and TRBJ2-1; D is perhaps TRBD1 (6 bases). V lost 0 bases, J lost 9 bases, and 12 bases lay in between. The CDR3 has 14 amino acids. The germline V gene has CDR1 SEHNR and CDR2 FQNEAQ (reference sequence). Drawing the rest from reference TRBV7-9 and TRBJ2-1, the complete variable domain is DTGVSQNPRHKITKRGQNVTFRCDPISEHNRLYWYRQTLGQGPEFLTYFQNEAQLEKSRLLSDRFSAERPKGSFSTLEIQRTEQGDSAMYLCASSLAGALGEQFFGPGTRLTVL.

This clonotype has ten or more counts. This chain uses TRBV20-1 with TRBJ2-1; 9 nucleotides line up with TRBD2. Germline V lookup: CDR1 DFQATT, CDR2 SNEGSKA (reference sequence). The CDR3 totals 13 residues. V shed 6 bases, J shed 9 bases, and the junction held 9 bases outside the gene matches. The CDR3 DNA reads TGCAGTGCAAATAGCGGGAGTCGGGGTGAGCAGTTCTTC. Translating it yields CSANSGSRGEQFF.

The chain carries TRBV7-2 and TRBJ2-5, with 8 bases lining up with TRBD1. This CDR3 spans 17 amino acids. CDR1 and CDR2 (germline): SGHTA, FQGNSA. J lost 2 bases, V lost 1 base, and 9 bases had no gene match. Here the CDR3 reads CASSLVPPGTGQETQYF. DNA for the CDR3: TGTGCCAGCAGCTTAGTACCCCCTGGGACAGGACAAGAGACCCAGTACTTC.

In this sample, this clonotype turned up many times. This sequence joins TRBV5-6 and TRBJ2-1, with D unclear. Germline-derived CDR1 and CDR2 are SGHDT and YYEEEE. The V and J ends lost 5 bases and 5 bases respectively, with 14 bases between them. The CDR3 is made up of 14 amino acids. The CDR3: CASSPQRQNNEQFF. CDR3 nucleotide sequence: TGTGCCAGCAGTCCCCAACGGCAGAACAATGAGCAGTTCTTC.

This clonotype was seen many times. The chain carries TRBV5-1 and TRBJ2-3; D is unclear. Looked up from germline, CDR1 is SGHRS and CDR2 is YFSETQ. The CDR3 runs to 16 residues. V shed 0 bases and J shed 0 bases, with 11 bases lying between them. The CDR3 DNA is TGCGCCAGCAGCTTGGACCCCAGGATCAGCACAGATACGCAGTATTTT. It yields the protein CASSLDPRISTDTQYF.

The chain joins TRBV18 to TRBJ2-5, with 9 bases that match TRBD2. Germline CDR1 and CDR2: KGHSH and LQKENI. J lost 3 bases, V lost 5 bases, and 16 bases had no gene match. The CDR3 runs to 18 residues. CDR3 sequence (DNA): TGTGCCAGCTCAGATTTTTTTGGCCGCGGGAGGGAAGAAGAGACCCAGTACTTC. Amino acid sequence: CASSDFFGRGREEETQYF.

This clonotype was seen ten or more times. The gene calls are TRBV4-3 and TRBJ2-1; 8 nucleotides align to TRBD2. The CDR3 is 16 residues long. Germline lookup yields CDR1 LGHNA and CDR2 YSLEER. The junction had 6 bases not matched to a gene; V was cut back by 4 bases and J by 1 base. The chain's CDR3 is CASSLGGGLSYNEQFF. CDR3 coding DNA: TGCGCCAGCAGCCTCGGGGGGGGCCTATCCTACAATGAGCAGTTCTTC.

This clonotype occurred a few times. This chain connects TRBV28 to TRBJ2-1, with 8 bases matching TRBD2. This CDR3 region has 15 residues. Germline CDR1 and CDR2: MDHEN and SYDVKM. V lost 6 bases to trimming and J lost 6 bases; unmatched junction nucleotides: 10. CDR3 sequence reads: CASSRHPGTSNEQFF. For the CDR3, the DNA is TGTGCCAGCAGCCGACACCCCGGGACTAGCAATGAGCAGTTCTTC.

This clonotype appeared a few times. The rearrangement uses TRBV7-9 and TRBJ2-1; D not resolved. This CDR3 region has 16 residues. The V and J ends lost 1 base and 1 base respectively, with 11 bases between them. CDR1 SEHNR and CDR2 FQNEAQ come from the germline V gene (reference sequence). The CDR3: CASSLVVERSYNEQFF. CDR3 bases: TGTGCCAGCAGCTTAGTGGTAGAGAGGTCCTACAATGAGCAGTTCTTC. Complete variable domain (other parts from reference TRBV7-9 and TRBJ2-1): DTGVSQNPRHKITKRGQNVTFRCDPISEHNRLYWYRQTLGQGPEFLTYFQNEAQLEKSRLLSDRFSAERPKGSFSTLEIQRTEQGDSAMYLCASSLVVERSYNEQFFGPGTRLTVL.

In this sample, this clonotype turned up a few times. The rearrangement links TRBV20-1 to TRBJ2-6; 8 bases are shared with TRBD2. Germline assignment: CDR1 DFQATT and CDR2 SNEGSKA (reference sequence). CDR3 size: 16 residues. V shed 3 bases, J shed 0 bases, and the junction held 4 bases outside the gene matches. The CDR3 coding sequence is TGCAGTGCTAGGGCGGGGGGACTCTCTGGGGCCAACGTCCTGACTTTC. This sequence encodes CSARAGGLSGANVLTF.